In its sample, the clone carrying this TCR beta chain ranks as medium-sized. This entry comes from a study of spatial heterogeneity in lung cancer. Study information: On average, each unique TCR and UMI combination appeared more than ten times in raw reads.

One entry per CDR3 protein, called by TCRdb with MiXCR from the 5' RACE reads. The sample lists around 1,300 distinct CDR3 sequences; approximately 6.2% were seen once. The CDR3 covers 16 residues. Germline CDR1 SGHTA, CDR2 FQGNSA. The germline V and J ends were trimmed by 2 bases and 0 bases, with 13 bases remaining between them. The time point: sample taken at primary tumor resection. The material sequenced was normal lung tissue next to the tumor, taken at surgery. The TCR originated in a male donor with early-stage non-small cell lung cancer. The chain couples TRBV7-2 to TRBJ1-2; D might be TRBD1 (5 bases). CDR3 DNA: TGTGCCAGCAGCTTAACGGGGACTCAGACTAACTATGGCTACACCTTC. Protein: CASSLTGTQTNYGYTF.